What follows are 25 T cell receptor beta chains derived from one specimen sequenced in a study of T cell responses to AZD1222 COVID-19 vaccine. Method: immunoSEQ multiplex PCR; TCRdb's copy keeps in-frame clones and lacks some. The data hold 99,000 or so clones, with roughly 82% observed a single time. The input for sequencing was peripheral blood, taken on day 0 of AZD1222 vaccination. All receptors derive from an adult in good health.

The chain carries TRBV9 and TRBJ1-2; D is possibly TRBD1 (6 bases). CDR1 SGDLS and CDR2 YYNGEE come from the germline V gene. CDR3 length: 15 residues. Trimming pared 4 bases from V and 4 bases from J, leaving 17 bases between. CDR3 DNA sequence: TGTGCCAGCAGCCCTGAATCAGGGGCAAGCTATGGCTACACCTTC. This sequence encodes CASSPESGASYGYTF.

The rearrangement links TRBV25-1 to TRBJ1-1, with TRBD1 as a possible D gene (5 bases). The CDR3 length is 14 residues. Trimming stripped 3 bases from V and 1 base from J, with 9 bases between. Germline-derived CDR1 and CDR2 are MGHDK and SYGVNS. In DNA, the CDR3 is TGTGCCAGCAGTGACATTCAGGGGAACACTGAAGCTTTCTTT. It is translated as CASSDIQGNTEAFF. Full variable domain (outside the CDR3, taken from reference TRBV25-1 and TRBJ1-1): EADIYQTPRYLVIGTGKKITLECSQTMGHDKMYWYQQDPGMELHLIHYSYGVNSTEKGDLSSESTVSRIRTEHFPLTLESARPSHTSQYLCASSDIQGNTEAFFGQGTRLTVV.

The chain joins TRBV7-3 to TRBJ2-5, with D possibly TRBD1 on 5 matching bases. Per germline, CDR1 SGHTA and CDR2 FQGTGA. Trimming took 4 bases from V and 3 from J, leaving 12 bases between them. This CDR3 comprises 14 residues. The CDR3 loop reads CASSYNRGKETQYF. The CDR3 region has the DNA TGTGCCAGCAGCTATAATAGGGGAAAAGAGACCCAGTACTTC.

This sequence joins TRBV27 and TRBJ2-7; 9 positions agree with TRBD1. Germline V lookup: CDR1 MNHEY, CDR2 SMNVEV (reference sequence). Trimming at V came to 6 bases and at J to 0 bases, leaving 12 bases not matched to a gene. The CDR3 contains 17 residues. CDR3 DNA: TGTGCCAGCAGCCGAATACAGGGGGCGAGGAGCTCCTACGAGCAGTACTTC. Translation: CASSRIQGARSSYEQYF.

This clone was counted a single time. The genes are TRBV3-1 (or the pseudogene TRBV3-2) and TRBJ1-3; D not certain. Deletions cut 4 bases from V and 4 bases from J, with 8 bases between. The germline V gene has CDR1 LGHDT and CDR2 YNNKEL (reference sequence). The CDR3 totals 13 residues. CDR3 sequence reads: CASSPSQGNTIYF. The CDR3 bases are TGTGCCAGCAGCCCATCACAGGGAAACACCATATATTTT.

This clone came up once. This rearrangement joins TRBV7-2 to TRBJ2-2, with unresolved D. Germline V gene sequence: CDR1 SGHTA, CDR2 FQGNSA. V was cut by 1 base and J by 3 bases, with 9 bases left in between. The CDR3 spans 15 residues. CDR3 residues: CASSLGPTDTGELFF. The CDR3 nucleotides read TGTGCCAGCAGCTTAGGACCGACGGACACCGGGGAGCTGTTTTTT. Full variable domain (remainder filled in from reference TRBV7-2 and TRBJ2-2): GAGVSQSPSNKVTEKGKDVELRCDPISGHTALYWYRQSLGQGLEFLIYFQGNSAPDKSGLPSDRFSAERTGGSVSTLTIQRTQQEDSAVYLCASSLGPTDTGELFFGEGSRLTVL.

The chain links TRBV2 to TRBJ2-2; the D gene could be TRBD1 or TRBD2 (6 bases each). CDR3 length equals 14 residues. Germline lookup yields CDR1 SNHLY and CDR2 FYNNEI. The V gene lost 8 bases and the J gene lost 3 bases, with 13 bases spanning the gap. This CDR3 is CASRGTRDTGELFF. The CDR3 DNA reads TGTGCCAGCCGGGGGACAAGGGACACCGGGGAGCTGTTTTTT.

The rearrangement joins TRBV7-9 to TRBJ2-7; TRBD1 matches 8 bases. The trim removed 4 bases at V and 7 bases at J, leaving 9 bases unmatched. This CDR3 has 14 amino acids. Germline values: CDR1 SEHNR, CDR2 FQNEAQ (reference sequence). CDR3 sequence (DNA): TGTGCCAGCAGCTGGGACAGGTCCGAAGGAGAGCAGTACTTC. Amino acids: CASSWDRSEGEQYF.

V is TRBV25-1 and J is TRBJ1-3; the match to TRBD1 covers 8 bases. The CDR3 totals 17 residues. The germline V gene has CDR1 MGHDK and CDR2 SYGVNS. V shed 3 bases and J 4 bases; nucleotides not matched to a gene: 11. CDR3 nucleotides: TGTGCCAGCAGTGATTACCGACAGGGGCGGCGGGGAAACACCATATATTTT. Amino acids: CASSDYRQGRRGNTIYF.

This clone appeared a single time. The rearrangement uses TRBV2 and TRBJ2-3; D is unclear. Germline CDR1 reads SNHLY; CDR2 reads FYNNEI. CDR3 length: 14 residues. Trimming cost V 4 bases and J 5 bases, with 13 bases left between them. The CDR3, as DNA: TGTGCCAGCAGTGTTAGGGCAGAAGGAGATACGCAGTATTTT. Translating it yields CASSVRAEGDTQYF.

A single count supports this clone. CDR3 bases: TGCGCCAGCAGCCAAGAAGAGGGAGGGAGCTTTGGCTACACCTTC. Translated: CASSQEEGGSFGYTF. This chain links TRBV4-3 with TRBJ1-2, with D hard to call. Between the trimmed V and J ends, which lost 0 bases and 7 bases, there was a span of 15 bases. CDR1 and CDR2 from the germline V gene are LGHNA and YSLEER. The CDR3 is 15 residues long.

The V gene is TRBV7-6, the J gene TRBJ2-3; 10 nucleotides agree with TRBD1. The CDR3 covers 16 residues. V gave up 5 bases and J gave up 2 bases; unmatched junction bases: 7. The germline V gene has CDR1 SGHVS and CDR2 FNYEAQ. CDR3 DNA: TGTGCCAGCAGCATATCGGGACAGGGGTCCACAGATACGCAGTATTTT. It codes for CASSISGQGSTDTQYF.

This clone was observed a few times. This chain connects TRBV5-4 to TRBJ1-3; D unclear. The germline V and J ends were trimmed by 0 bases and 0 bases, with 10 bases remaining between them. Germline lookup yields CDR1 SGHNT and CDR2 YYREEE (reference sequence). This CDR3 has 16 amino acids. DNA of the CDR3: TGTGCCAGCAGCTTGGGAGTGAAGAGCTCTGGAAACACCATATATTTT. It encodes CASSLGVKSSGNTIYF.

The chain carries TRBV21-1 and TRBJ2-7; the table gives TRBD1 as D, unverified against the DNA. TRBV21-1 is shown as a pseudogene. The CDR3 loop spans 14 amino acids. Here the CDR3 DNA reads TGTGCCAGCACCTCGACAGGGGTCGGTTACGAGCAGTACTTC. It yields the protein CASTSTGVGYEQYF.

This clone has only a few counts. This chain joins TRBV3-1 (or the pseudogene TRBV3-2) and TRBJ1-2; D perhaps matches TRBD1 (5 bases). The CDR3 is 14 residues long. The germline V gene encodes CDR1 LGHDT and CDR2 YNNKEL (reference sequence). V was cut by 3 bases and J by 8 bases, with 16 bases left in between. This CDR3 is CASSQGGRGDGYTF. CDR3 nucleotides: TGTGCCAGCAGCCAGGGGGGACGAGGGGACGGCTACACCTTC.

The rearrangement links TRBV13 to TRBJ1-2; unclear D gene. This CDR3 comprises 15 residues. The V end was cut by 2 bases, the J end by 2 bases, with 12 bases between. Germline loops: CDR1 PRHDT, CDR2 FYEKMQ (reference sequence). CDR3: CASSLHPQENYGYTF. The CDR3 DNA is TGTGCCAGCAGCTTACATCCCCAGGAAAACTATGGCTACACCTTC.

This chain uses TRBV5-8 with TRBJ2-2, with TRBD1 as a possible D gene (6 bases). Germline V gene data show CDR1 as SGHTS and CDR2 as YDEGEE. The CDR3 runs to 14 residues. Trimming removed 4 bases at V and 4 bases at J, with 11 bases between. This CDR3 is CASSRDRPTGELFF. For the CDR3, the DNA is TGTGCCAGCAGCCGCGACAGGCCCACCGGGGAGCTGTTTTTT.

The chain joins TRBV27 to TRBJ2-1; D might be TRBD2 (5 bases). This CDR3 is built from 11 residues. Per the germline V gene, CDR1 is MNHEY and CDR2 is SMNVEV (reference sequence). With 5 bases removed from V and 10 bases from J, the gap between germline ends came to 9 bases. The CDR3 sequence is CASSEGLEQFF. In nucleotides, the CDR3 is TGTGCCAGCAGTGAGGGTTTGGAGCAGTTCTTC.

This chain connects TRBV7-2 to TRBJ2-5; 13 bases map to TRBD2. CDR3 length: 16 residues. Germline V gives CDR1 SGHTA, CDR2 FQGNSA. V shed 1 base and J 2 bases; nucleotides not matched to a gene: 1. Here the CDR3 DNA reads TGTGCCAGCAGCTTAGAACTAGCGGGGGGGCAAGAGACCCAGTACTTC. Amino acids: CASSLELAGGQETQYF.

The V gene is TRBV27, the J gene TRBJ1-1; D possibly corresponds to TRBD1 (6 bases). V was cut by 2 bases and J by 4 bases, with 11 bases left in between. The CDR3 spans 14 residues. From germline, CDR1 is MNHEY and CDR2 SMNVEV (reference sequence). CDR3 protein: CASSLKEGGTEAFF. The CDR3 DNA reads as TGTGCCAGCAGTTTAAAAGAGGGGGGCACTGAAGCTTTCTTT.

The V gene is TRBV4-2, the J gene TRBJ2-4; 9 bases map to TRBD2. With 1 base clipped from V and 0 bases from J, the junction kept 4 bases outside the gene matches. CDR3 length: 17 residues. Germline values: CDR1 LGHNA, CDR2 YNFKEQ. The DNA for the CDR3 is TGTGCCAGCAGCCAAGTAGCTAGCGGGGTAGCCAAAAACATTCAGTACTTC. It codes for CASSQVASGVAKNIQYF.

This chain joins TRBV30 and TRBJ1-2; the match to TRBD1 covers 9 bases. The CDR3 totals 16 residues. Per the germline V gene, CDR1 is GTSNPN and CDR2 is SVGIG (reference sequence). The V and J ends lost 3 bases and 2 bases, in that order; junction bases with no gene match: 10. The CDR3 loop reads CAWRGQGRAPNYGYTF. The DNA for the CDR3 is TGTGCCTGGAGGGGACAGGGTAGGGCCCCCAACTATGGCTACACCTTC.

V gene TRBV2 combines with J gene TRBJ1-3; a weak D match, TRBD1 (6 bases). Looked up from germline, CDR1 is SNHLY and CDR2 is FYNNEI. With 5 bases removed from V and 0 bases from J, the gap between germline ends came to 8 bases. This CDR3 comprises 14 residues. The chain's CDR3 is CASSTQGSGNTIYF. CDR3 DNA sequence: TGTGCCAGCAGTACACAGGGCTCTGGAAACACCATATATTTT.

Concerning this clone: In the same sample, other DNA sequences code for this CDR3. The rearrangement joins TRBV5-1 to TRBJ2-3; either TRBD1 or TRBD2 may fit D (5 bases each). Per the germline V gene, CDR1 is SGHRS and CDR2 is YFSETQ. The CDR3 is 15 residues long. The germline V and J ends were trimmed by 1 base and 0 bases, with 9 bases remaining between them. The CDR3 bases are TGCGCCAGCAGCTTGCGGGGCCTCAGCACAGATACGCAGTATTTT. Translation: CASSLRGLSTDTQYF.

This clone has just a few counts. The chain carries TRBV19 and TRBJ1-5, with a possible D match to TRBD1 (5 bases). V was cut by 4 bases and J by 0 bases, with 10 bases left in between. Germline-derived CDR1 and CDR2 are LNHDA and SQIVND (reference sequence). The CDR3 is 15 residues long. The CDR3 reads CASSRDGYSNQPQHF. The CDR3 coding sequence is TGTGCCAGTAGTAGGGACGGTTATAGCAATCAGCCCCAGCATTTT.